The 2 T cell receptor beta chains in this list originate from one sample, sequenced in a study of blood T cell repertoires in COVID-19. Only in-frame clones appear in the TCRdb table, and some are missing; sequencing was by immunoSEQ multiplex PCR. The data contain roughly 250,000 clones, 86% of them seen just once; the ten biggest clones take up over 7.5%. Sequenced material: peripheral blood. All receptors come from a man aged 40-49 years who had recovered from COVID-19.

This chain joins TRBV14 and TRBJ2-3, with D perhaps matching TRBD2 (7 bases). Trimming removed 4 bases at V and 5 bases at J, with 13 bases between. Germline V gene lookup returns CDR1 SGHDN and CDR2 FVKESK. The CDR3 is 14 amino acids. The CDR3 sequence: CASSRVGGGDTQYF. CDR3 bases: TGTGCCAGCAGCCGTGTGGGAGGGGGAGATACGCAGTATTTT.

J is TRBJ1-6 and V is TRBV10-3, with 9 bases lining up with TRBD1. Germline lookup yields CDR1 ENHRY and CDR2 SYGVKD. The CDR3 consists of 15 residues. The V gene end was trimmed by 4 bases and the J gene end by 6 bases; junction bases not matched to a gene: 4. CDR3: CAISVRTGANSPLHF. CDR3 coding DNA: TGTGCCATCAGTGTGCGGACAGGGGCTAATTCACCCCTCCACTTT.